A selection of T cell receptor beta chains follows, all from one sample in a study of shared clonotypes between healthy human individuals. The method was immunoSEQ multiplex PCR; TCRdb's version includes in-frame clones alone and lacks a portion of them. This table holds about 2.1 million clones, around 93% found once. The specimen was naive CD8+ T cells from PBMCs. The receptors shown here come from a man younger than 35 in good health. Some clones in this sample may be carry-over from other donors' samples. Each CDR3 is given with its conserved first and last residue. The D gene is left open where the match is weak. Some rows mark clone size as missing; the rest say once, few, many or name a class of expanded clone.

TRBV15	TRBD2	.	14	TRBJ2-1	CATSSSGNYNEQFF	TGTGCCACCAGCAGCAGCGGGAATTACAATGAGCAGTTCTTC
TRBV27	.	few	14	TRBJ1-3	CASSDRSSGNTIYF	TGTGCCAGCAGTGACAGAAGCTCTGGAAACACCATATATTTT
TRBV5-1	TRBD2	.	16	TRBJ2-3	CASSGRDSTLPDTQYF	TGCGCCAGCAGCGGGAGGGACTCGACACTTCCAGATACGCAGTATTTT
TRBV4-1	TRBD2	.	16	TRBJ2-1	CASSQVLAGYYNEQFF	TGCGCCAGCAGCCAAGTCTTAGCGGGGTACTACAATGAGCAGTTCTTC
TRBV6-1	TRBD2	once	14	TRBJ2-5	CASSGLAGRETQYF	TGTGCCAGCAGTGGGCTAGCGGGAAGAGAGACCCAGTACTTC
TRBV7-6	TRBD1	.	15	TRBJ1-5	CASSHRGFLLQPQHF	TGTGCCAGCAGCCACAGGGGGTTCCTCCTTCAGCCCCAGCATTTT
TRBV28	TRBD1	.	18	TRBJ1-3	CASSPHPTGGGPGNTIYF	TGTGCCAGCAGTCCCCATCCGACAGGGGGCGGACCTGGAAACACCATATATTTT
TRBV28	.	.	14	TRBJ1-2	CASSLASGLYGYTF	TGTGCCAGCAGTTTAGCATCAGGCTTATATGGCTACACCTTC
TRBV5-1	.	.	14	TRBJ2-3	CASSENRVADTQYF	TGCGCCAGCAGCGAAAACAGGGTTGCAGATACGCAGTATTTT
TRBV11-2	.	.	14	TRBJ2-3	CASSLEGSTDTQYF	TGTGCCAGCAGCTTAGAGGGCAGCACAGATACGCAGTATTTT
TRBV30	.	.	14	TRBJ2-5	CAWAGTFYQETQYF	TGTGCCTGGGCAGGGACTTTTTACCAAGAGACCCAGTACTTC
TRBV5-6	TRBD1	.	15	TRBJ1-4	CASSLAGTGNEKLFF	TGTGCCAGCAGCTTGGCCGGGACAGGGAATGAAAAACTGTTTTTT
TRBV9	.	.	14	TRBJ2-5	CASSVAGTKETQYF	TGTGCCAGCAGCGTCGCGGGCACAAAAGAGACCCAGTACTTC
TRBV11-2	TRBD1	.	13	TRBJ2-7	CASSGTGLFEQYF	TGTGCCAGCAGCGGGACAGGGTTATTCGAGCAGTACTTC
TRBV28	.	.	14	TRBJ1-1	CASSPITPSGWAFF	TGTGCCAGCAGTCCGATAACCCCGTCGGGGTGGGCTTTCTTT
TRBV6-6	.	once	14	TRBJ2-4	CASSYSGGKNIQYF	TGTGCCAGCAGTTACTCAGGGGGCAAAAACATTCAGTACTTC
TRBV27	.	once	17	TRBJ2-7	CASSAIPIGVLPYEQYF	TGTGCCAGCAGTGCTATCCCCATCGGGGTTCTTCCCTACGAGCAGTACTTC